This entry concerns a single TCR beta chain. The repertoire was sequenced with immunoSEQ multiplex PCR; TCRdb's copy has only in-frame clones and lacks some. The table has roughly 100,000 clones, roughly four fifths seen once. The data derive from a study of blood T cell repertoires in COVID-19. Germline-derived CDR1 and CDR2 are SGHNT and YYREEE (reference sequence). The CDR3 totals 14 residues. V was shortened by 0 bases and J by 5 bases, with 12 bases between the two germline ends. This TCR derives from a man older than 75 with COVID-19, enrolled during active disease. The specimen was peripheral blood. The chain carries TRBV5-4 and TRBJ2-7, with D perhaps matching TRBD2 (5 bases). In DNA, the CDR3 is TGTGCCAGCAGCTTGGTGGAGACGGAGGACGAGCAGTACTTC. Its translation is CASSLVETEDEQYF.